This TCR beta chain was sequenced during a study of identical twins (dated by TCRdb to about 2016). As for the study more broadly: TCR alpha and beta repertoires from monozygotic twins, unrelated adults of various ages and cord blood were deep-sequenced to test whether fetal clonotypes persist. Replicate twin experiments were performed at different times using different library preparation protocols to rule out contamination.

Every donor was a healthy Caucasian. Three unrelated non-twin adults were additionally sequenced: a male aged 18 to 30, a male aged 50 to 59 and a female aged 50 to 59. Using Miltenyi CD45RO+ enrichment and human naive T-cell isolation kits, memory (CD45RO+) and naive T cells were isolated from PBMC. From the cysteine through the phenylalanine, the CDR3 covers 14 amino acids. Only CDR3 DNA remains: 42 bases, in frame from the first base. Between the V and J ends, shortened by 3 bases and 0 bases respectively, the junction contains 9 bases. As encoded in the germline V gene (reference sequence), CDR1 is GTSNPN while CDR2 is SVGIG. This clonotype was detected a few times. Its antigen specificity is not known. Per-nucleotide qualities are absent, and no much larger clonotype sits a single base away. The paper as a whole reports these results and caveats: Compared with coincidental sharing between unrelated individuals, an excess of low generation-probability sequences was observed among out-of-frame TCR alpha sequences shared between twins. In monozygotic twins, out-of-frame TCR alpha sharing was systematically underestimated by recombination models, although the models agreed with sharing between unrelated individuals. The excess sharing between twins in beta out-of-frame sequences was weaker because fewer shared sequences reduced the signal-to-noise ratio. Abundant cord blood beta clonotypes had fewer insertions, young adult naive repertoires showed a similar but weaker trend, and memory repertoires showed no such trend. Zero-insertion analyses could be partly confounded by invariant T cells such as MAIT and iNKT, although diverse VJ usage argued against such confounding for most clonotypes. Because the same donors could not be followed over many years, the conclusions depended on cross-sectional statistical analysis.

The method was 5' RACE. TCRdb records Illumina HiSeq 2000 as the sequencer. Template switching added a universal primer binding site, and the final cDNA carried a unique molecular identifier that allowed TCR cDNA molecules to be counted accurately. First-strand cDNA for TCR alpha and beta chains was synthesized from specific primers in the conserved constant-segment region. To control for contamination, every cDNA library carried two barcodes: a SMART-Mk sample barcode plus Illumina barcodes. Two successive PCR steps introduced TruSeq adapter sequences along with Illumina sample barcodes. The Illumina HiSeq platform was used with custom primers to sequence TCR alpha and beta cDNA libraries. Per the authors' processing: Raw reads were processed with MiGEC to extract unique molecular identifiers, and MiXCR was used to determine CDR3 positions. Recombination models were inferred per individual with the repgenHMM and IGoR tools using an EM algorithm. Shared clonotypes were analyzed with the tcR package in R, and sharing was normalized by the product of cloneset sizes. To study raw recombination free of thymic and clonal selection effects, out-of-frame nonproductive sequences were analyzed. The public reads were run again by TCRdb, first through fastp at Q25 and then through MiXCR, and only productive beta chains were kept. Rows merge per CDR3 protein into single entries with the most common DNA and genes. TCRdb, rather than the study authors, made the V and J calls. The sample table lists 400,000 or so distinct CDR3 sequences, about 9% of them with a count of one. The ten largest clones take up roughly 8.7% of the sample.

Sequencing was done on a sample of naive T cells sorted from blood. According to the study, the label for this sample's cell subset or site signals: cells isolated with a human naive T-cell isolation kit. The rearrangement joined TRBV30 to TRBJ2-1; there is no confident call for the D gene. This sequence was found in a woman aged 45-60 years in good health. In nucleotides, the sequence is TGTGCCTGGAGGGGCAGGAGCTCCTACAATGAGCAGTTCTTC. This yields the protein CAWRGRSSYNEQFF.